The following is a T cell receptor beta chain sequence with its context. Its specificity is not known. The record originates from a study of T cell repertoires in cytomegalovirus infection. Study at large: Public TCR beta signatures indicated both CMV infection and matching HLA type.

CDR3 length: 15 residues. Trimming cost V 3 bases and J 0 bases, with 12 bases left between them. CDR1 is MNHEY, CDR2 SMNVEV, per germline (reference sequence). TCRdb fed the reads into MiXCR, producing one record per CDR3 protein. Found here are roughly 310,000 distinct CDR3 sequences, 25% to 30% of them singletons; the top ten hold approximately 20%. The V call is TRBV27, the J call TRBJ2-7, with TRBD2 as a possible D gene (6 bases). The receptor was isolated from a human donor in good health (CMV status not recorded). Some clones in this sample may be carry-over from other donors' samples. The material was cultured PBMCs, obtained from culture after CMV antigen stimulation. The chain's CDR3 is CASSFSAGSSYEQYF. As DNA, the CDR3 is TGTGCCAGCAGTTTTTCTGCCGGGAGCTCCTACGAGCAGTACTTC.